This T cell receptor (beta chain) was captured in a study of blood T cell repertoires in COVID-19. The CDR3 is 16 residues long. Looked up from germline, CDR1 is SGHTA and CDR2 is FQGTGA. With V trimmed by 1 base and J by 4 bases, 8 bases remained unmatched. Some clones are missing from TCRdb's copy, which holds only in-frame ones; the method was immunoSEQ multiplex PCR. The sample carries roughly 52,000 clones, 65% to 90% recorded once. This chain connects TRBV7-3 to TRBJ1-2, with 8 bases lining up with TRBD1. This clonotype originated in a human donor in a cohort sampled during active COVID-19. The sequenced sample was peripheral blood. The CDR3 nucleotides read TGTGCCAGCAGCTTAAGGGACAGGCCTGCCCTCTATGGCTACACCTTC. Encoded protein: CASSLRDRPALYGYTF.